This record looks at one T cell receptor (beta chain) sequence and its context. The assay was immunoSEQ multiplex PCR, and TCRdb's table has in-frame clones only and misses some. The sample shows around 300,000 clones, approximately 86% of them seen only once. The data belong to a study of Ad26.COV2.S vaccination and SARS-CoV-2 variants. V was cut by 2 bases and J by 0 bases, with 13 bases left in between. The CDR3 sequence is 16 residues long. The germline gives CDR1 MDHEN, CDR2 SYDVKM. Documented treatment: around 19 received Ad26.COV2.S at low or high dose, single or two shots; about 5 received placebo; per-sample allocation not given. Collection of the samples took place on day 63 after the first injection of vaccine or placebo.

V is TRBV28 and J is TRBJ2-5; D is unresolved. The source material was peripheral blood, sampled in a trial of Ad26.COV2.S vaccine versus placebo. The sequence was collected from a person between 18 and 59 years old who received the Ad26.COV2.S COVID-19 vaccine or a placebo. Here the CDR3 DNA reads TGTGCCAGCAGTTTAGCGCGACGGACCCACCAAGAGACCCAGTACTTC. Amino acid sequence: CASSLARRTHQETQYF.